This TCR beta chain was identified in a study of T cell responses to AZD1222 COVID-19 vaccine. The CDR3 extends over 13 amino acids. Germline lookup yields CDR1 MNHEY and CDR2 SMNVEV (reference sequence). Trimming at V came to 6 bases and at J to 0 bases, leaving 1 base not matched to a gene. This clone has just one count. Its target is not known. Findings of the study overall: Seropositivity was recorded at baseline in only 6 or 7 AZD1222 recipients. It should be noted that donors were predominantly white British and more often female, and clonal diversity was possibly underestimated. Spike-wide vaccine-associated CD4 TCRs dominated at 160-218 and 743-854. Nearly half of spike-specific TCRs reportedly target unmutated variant regions.

The data were produced by immunoSEQ multiplex PCR, yet TCRdb's version contains in-frame clones alone and is incomplete. The table includes about 110,000 clones, approximately 91% detected once. This TCR derives from an adult in good health. The chain has TRBV27 and TRBJ1-2, with TRBD1 matching 7 bases. The sequences come from peripheral blood, collected on day 0 of MenACWY control vaccination. CDR3 sequence: CASSDRANYGYTF. The CDR3 nucleotides are TGTGCCAGCAGCGACAGGGCTAACTATGGCTACACCTTC.